This entry lists 10 T cell receptor beta chains sequenced from one sample in a study of technical replicates of blood from a few donors. The repertoire was sequenced with immunoSEQ multiplex PCR; TCRdb's copy has only in-frame clones and lacks some. The sample includes approximately 88,000 clones, roughly 93% of them seen just once. What was sequenced was T cells isolated from PBMCs. Receptors originate from a human donor in good health.

In DNA, the CDR3 is TGTGCCTGGAGTGGGGCCAGGACTAGCGGGGGGGCCATCTACGAGCAGTACTTC. It translates to CAWSGARTSGGAIYEQYF. The chain combines TRBV30 with TRBJ2-7, with TRBD2 identical over 15 bases. The CDR3 length is 18 residues. Losses at the gene ends were 1 base for V and 3 bases for J; bases not matched to a gene: 10. The germline CDR1 and CDR2 sequences are GTSNPN and SVGIG (reference sequence). Full variable domain (missing parts from reference TRBV30 and TRBJ2-7): SQTIHQWPATLVQPVGSPLSLECTVEGTSNPNLYWYRQAAGRGLQLLFYSVGIGQISSEVPQNLSASRPQDRQFILSSKKLLLSDSGFYLCAWSGARTSGGAIYEQYFGPGTRLTVT.

This chain joins TRBV28 and TRBJ2-5, with D possibly being TRBD2 (5 bases). Germline lookup yields CDR1 MDHEN and CDR2 SYDVKM. V was cut by 3 bases and J by 6 bases, with 14 bases left in between. The CDR3 has 14 residues. The CDR3 spells CASSFAGSGQTQYF. As DNA, the CDR3 is TGTGCCAGCAGTTTTGCGGGTAGTGGCCAGACCCAGTACTTC.

V is TRBV28 and J is TRBJ1-2, with D perhaps matching TRBD1 (6 bases). The V gene's germline CDR1 is MDHEN and CDR2 SYDVKM. V was pared by 8 bases and J by 6 bases, with 22 bases between. The CDR3 contains 15 residues. The CDR3 here is CASGAPDSREDGYTF. The CDR3 nucleotides read TGTGCCAGCGGAGCTCCGGACAGTCGGGAAGATGGCTACACCTTC.

The chain uses TRBV5-6 and TRBJ2-1, with TRBD1 matching over 8 bases. Germline V gives CDR1 SGHDT, CDR2 YYEEEE. The CDR3 length is 15 residues. The V gene end was trimmed by 1 base and the J gene end by 8 bases; junction bases not matched to a gene: 8. Here the CDR3 reads CASSLRTGMLDEQFF. The CDR3 DNA reads as TGTGCCAGCAGCTTGCGGACAGGGATGTTGGATGAGCAGTTCTTC.

This chain uses TRBV28 with TRBJ1-1; possible D gene TRBD1, 6 bases. Deletions cut 7 bases from V and 1 base from J, with 16 bases between. Germline V lookup: CDR1 MDHEN, CDR2 SYDVKM. The CDR3 has 15 amino acids. In DNA form, the CDR3 reads TGTGCCAGCACCGGACAGTACCTTTCGAACACTGAAGCTTTCTTT. It is translated as CASTGQYLSNTEAFF.

The chain couples TRBV11-2 to TRBJ2-7; 11 bases align to TRBD2. CDR3 length equals 16 residues. Germline V gene sequence: CDR1 SGHAT, CDR2 FQNNGV. The V gene end was trimmed by 4 bases and the J gene end by 1 base; junction bases not matched to a gene: 6. CDR3 sequence reads: CASSSLAGGTSYEQYF. The CDR3, as DNA: TGTGCCAGCAGCTCTTTAGCGGGAGGGACGTCCTACGAGCAGTACTTC.

The V call is TRBV27, the J call TRBJ2-7; perhaps TRBD2 as D (6 bases). The germline gives CDR1 MNHEY, CDR2 SMNVEV (reference sequence). V gave up 5 bases and J gave up 0 bases, with 14 bases separating them. The CDR3 covers 15 residues. This CDR3 is CASSGADYPSYEQYF. The CDR3 DNA reads as TGTGCCAGCAGTGGAGCGGACTATCCCTCCTACGAGCAGTACTTC.

The chain combines TRBV19 with TRBJ2-5; the D gene is possibly TRBD1 (6 bases). Germline V gives CDR1 LNHDA, CDR2 SQIVND (reference sequence). V gave up 6 bases and J gave up 7 bases, with 18 bases separating them. The CDR3 is made up of 14 amino acids. The CDR3 loop reads CASSPPQGPWTQYF. Written as DNA, the CDR3 is TGTGCCAGTAGCCCTCCCCAGGGGCCCTGGACCCAGTACTTC.

V is TRBV7-9 and J is TRBJ1-2, with D unresolved. With 7 bases removed from V and 2 bases from J, the gap between germline ends came to 23 bases. This CDR3 spans 17 amino acids. Per the germline V gene, CDR1 is SEHNR and CDR2 is FQNEAQ (reference sequence). CDR3 nucleotides: TGTGCCAGCACCCCACTACCGGGGTATGTTCGGAACTATGGCTACACCTTC. Translated, it gives CASTPLPGYVRNYGYTF. The full variable domain, rest sourced from reference TRBV7-9 and TRBJ1-2, is DTGVSQNPRHKITKRGQNVTFRCDPISEHNRLYWYRQTLGQGPEFLTYFQNEAQLEKSRLLSDRFSAERPKGSFSTLEIQRTEQGDSAMYLCASTPLPGYVRNYGYTFGSGTRLTVV.

The chain has TRBV27 and TRBJ2-3; D is unresolved. The V gene lost 6 bases and the J gene lost 1 base, with 17 bases spanning the gap. The CDR3 spans 16 residues. Per germline, CDR1 MNHEY and CDR2 SMNVEV (reference sequence). The CDR3 protein is CASSIPASRGTDTQYF. The CDR3 DNA sequence: TGTGCCAGCAGCATTCCGGCCTCCCGGGGCACAGATACGCAGTATTTT.